This entry describes one TCR beta chain. No antigen is known for it. V shed 0 bases and J 2 bases; nucleotides not matched to a gene: 1. Looked up from germline, CDR1 is LGHNA and CDR2 is YNFKEQ. CDR3 length equals 16 residues. Assay used: immunoSEQ multiplex PCR; TCRdb lists only in-frame clones, some missing. This sample carries 95,000 to 150,000 clones, around 88% of them seen once, and the ten largest clones take under 6.5%. The sample belongs to a study of T cell responses to AZD1222 COVID-19 vaccine. Study details: Both about-4-week and about-12-week second-dose recipients were combined.

Study-wide points: Spike-specific TCR depth and breadth grew after two AZD1222 doses. CD4 TCRs associated with vaccination spanned spike, dominating at 160-218 and 743-854. Donors, mostly white British, included more females; clonal diversity was possibly underestimated.

The rearrangement links TRBV4-2 to TRBJ2-6, with TRBD1 matching over 7 bases. This specimen consisted of peripheral blood, obtained on day 0 of AZD1222 vaccination. The clonotype was recovered from an adult in good health. CDR3 region: CASSQDQGAGANVLTF. As DNA, the CDR3 is TGTGCCAGCAGCCAAGATCAGGGGGCTGGGGCCAACGTCCTGACTTTC.